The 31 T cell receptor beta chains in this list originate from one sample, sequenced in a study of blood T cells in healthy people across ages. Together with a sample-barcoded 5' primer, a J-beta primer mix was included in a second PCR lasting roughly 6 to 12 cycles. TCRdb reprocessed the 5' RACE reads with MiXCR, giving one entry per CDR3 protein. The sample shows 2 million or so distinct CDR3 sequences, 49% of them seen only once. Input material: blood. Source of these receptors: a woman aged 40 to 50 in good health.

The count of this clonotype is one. CDR3 sequence reads: CATSDLLQSNYGYTF. The CDR3 DNA reads TGTGCCACCAGTGATTTGCTACAGAGTAACTATGGCTACACCTTC. The chain links TRBV24-1 to TRBJ1-2, with D unresolved. This CDR3 has 15 amino acids. Germline lookup yields CDR1 KGHDR and CDR2 SFDVKD. Trimming took off 0 bases at V and 1 base at J, with 8 bases between the two ends.

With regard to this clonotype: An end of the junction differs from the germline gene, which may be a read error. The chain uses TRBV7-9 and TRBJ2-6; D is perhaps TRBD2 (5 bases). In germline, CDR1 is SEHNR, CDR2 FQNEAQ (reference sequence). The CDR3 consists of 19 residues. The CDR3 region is CASSLASGSAVTGVNVLTF. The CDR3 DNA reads TGTGCCAGCAGCTTAGCGTCTGGGAGCGCAGTCACTGGGGTCAACGTCCTGACTTTC.

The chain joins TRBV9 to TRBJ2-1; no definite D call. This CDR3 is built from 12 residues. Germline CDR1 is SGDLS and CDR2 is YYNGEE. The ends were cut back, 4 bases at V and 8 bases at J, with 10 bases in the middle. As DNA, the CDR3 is TGTGCCAGCAGCTCCCTCGAGGATGAGCAGTTCTTC. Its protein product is CASSSLEDEQFF.

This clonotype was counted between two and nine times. CDR3 in amino acids: CAISPGGQMNTEAFF. The CDR3 nucleotides read TGTGCCATCAGTCCTGGGGGACAGATGAACACTGAAGCTTTCTTT. The chain joins TRBV10-3 to TRBJ1-1; TRBD1 matches 7 bases. The CDR3 extends over 15 amino acids. Germline assignment: CDR1 ENHRY and CDR2 SYGVKD. J gave up 0 bases and V 5 bases, and 6 bases lay outside the gene matches.

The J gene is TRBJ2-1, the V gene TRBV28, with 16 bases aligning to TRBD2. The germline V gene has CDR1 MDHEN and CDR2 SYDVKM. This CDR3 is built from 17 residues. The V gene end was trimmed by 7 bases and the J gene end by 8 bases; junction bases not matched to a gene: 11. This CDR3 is CASTPAGTSGGADEQFF. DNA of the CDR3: TGTGCCAGCACTCCGGCCGGGACTAGCGGGGGGGCAGATGAGCAGTTCTTC.

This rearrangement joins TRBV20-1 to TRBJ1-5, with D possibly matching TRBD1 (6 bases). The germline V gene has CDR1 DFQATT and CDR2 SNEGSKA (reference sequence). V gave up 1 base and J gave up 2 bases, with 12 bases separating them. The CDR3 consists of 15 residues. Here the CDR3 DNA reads TGCAGTGCTAGAGGCAAGCCAGGGGGCAATCAGCCCCAGCATTTT. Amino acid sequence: CSARGKPGGNQPQHF.

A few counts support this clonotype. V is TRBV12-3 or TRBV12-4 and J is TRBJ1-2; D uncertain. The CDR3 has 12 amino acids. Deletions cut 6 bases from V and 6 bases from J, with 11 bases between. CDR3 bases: TGTGCCAGCAGAAGGCCCGGGGATGGCTACACCTTC. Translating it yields CASRRPGDGYTF.

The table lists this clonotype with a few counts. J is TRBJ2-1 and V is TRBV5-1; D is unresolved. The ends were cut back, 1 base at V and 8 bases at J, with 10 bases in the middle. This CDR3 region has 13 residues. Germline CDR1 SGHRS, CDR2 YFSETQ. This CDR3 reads CASSLYAGDEQFF. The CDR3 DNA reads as TGCGCCAGCAGCTTGTACGCCGGCGATGAGCAGTTCTTC.

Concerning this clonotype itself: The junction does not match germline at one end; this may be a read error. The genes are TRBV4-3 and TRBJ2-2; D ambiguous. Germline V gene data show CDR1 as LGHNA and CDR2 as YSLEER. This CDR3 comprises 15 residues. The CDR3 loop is CASSHRAANTRELFF. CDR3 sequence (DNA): TGCGCCAGCAGCCATAGGGCTGCGAACACCAGGGAGCTGTTTTTT.

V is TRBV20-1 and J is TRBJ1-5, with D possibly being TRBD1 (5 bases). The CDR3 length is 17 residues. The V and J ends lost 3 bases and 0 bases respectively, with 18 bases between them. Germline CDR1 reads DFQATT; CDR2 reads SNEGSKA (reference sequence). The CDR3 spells CSARSQGGFYSNQPQHF. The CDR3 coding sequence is TGCAGTGCTAGGAGCCAGGGTGGGTTTTATAGCAATCAGCCCCAGCATTTT.

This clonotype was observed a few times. CDR3 in amino acids: CASSSPSGGLTDTQYF. The CDR3 coding sequence is TGTGCCAGTAGTAGCCCTAGCGGGGGGCTCACAGATACGCAGTATTTT. V usage is TRBV19 and J usage is TRBJ2-3; 11 bases map to TRBD2. With 4 bases clipped from V and 2 bases from J, the junction kept 5 bases outside the gene matches. The CDR3 consists of 16 residues. CDR1 and CDR2 from the germline V gene are LNHDA and SQIVND (reference sequence).

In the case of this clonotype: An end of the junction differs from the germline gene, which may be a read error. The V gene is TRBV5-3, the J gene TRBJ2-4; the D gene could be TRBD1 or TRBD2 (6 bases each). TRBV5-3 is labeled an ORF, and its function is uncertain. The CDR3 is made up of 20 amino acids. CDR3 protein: CASSLGVGGRTHLAKNIQYF. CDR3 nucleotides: TGTGCCAGTAGCTTGGGGGTGGGGGGCCGGACCCATCTAGCCAAAAACATTCAGTACTTC.

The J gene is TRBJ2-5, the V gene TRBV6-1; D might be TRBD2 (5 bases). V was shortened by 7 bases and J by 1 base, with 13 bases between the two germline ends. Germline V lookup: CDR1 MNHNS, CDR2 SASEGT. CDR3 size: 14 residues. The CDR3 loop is CASNRAGSQETQYF. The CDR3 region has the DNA TGTGCCAGCAATAGGGCGGGCAGCCAAGAGACCCAGTACTTC.

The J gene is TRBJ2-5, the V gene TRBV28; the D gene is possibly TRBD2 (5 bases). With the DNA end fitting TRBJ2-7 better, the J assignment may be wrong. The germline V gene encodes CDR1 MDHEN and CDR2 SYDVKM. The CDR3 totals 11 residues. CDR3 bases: TGTGGACACGGCAGCGGAAACGAGCAGTACTTC. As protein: CGHGSGNEQYF.

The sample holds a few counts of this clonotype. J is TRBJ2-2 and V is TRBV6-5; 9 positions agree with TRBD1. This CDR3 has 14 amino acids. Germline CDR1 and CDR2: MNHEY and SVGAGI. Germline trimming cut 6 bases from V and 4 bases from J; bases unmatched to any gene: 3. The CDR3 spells CASRRTGVTGELFF. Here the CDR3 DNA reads TGTGCCAGCAGACGGACAGGGGTCACCGGGGAGCTGTTTTTT.

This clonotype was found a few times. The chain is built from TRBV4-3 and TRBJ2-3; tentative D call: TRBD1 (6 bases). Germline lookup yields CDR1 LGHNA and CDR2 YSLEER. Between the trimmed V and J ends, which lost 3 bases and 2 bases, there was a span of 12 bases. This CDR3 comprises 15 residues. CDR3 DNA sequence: TGCGCCAGCAGCCAGGCAGGGGCCACCACAGATACGCAGTATTTT. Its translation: CASSQAGATTDTQYF.

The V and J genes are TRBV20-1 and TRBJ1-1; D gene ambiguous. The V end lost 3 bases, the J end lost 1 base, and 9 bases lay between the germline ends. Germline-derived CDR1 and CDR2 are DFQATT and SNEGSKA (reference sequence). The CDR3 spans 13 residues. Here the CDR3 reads CSARNTWNTEAFF. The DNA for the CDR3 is TGCAGTGCTAGGAACACCTGGAACACTGAAGCTTTCTTT.

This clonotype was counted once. The CDR3 region is CASSLGQGGLQPQHF. The DNA for the CDR3 is TGTGCCAGCAGCTTAGGACAGGGGGGACTTCAGCCCCAGCATTTT. This chain joins TRBV7-2 and TRBJ1-5; 9 bases match TRBD1. CDR1 and CDR2 from the germline V gene are SGHTA and FQGNSA. The CDR3 is 15 amino acids. V gave up 1 base and J gave up 6 bases; unmatched junction bases: 4.

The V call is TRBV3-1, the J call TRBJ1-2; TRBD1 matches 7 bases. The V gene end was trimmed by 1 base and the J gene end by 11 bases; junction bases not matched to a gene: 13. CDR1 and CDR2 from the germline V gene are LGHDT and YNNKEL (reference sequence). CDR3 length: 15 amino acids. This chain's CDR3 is CASSQGQGISVGYTF. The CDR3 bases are TGTGCCAGCAGCCAAGGACAGGGTATCTCGGTTGGTTACACCTTC.

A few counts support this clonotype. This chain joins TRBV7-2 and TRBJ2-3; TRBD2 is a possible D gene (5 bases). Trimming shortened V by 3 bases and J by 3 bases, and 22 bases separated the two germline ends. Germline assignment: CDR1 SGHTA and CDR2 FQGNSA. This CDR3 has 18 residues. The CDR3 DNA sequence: TGTGCCAGCAGCTTTGCCCCCGGAATAGCGATATCTACAGATACGCAGTATTTT. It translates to CASSFAPGIAISTDTQYF.

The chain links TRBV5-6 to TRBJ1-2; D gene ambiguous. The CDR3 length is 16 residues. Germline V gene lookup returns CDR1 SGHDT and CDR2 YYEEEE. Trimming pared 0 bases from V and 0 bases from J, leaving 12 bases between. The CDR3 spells CASSLVEAEANYGYTF. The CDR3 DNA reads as TGTGCCAGCAGCTTGGTTGAGGCAGAAGCTAACTATGGCTACACCTTC.

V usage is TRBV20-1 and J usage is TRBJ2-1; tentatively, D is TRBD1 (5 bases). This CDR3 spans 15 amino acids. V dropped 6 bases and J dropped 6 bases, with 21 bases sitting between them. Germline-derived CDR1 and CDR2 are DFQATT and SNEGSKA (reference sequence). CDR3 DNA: TGCAGTGCAGGGGCAGGAAGGGGCTTTAGCAATGAGCAGTTCTTC. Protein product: CSAGAGRGFSNEQFF.

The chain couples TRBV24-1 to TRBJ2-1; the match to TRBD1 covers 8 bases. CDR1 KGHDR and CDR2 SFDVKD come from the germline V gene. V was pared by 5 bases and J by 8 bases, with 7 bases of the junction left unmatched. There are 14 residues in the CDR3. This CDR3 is CATSGGQGLDEQFF. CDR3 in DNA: TGTGCCACCAGTGGCGGACAGGGATTGGATGAGCAGTTCTTC.

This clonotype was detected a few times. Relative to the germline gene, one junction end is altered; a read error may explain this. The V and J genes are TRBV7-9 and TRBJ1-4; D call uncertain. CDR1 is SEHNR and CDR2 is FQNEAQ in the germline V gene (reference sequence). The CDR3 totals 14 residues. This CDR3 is CASSAFATNEKLFF. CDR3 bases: TGTGCCAGCAGTGCTTTTGCAACTAATGAAAAGCTGTTTTTT.

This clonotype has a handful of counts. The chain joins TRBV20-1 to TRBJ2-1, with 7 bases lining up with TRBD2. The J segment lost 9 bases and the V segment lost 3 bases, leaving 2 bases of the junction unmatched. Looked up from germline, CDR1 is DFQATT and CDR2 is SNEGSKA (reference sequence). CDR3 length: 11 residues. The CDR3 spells CSARWGGEQFF. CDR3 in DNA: TGCAGTGCTAGGTGGGGGGGTGAGCAGTTCTTC.

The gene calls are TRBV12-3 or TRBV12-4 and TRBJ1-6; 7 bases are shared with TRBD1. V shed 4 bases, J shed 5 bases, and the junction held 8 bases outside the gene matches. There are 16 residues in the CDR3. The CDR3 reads CASSSSDRPHNSPLHF. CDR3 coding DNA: TGTGCCAGCAGTTCATCGGACAGGCCCCATAATTCACCCCTCCACTTT.

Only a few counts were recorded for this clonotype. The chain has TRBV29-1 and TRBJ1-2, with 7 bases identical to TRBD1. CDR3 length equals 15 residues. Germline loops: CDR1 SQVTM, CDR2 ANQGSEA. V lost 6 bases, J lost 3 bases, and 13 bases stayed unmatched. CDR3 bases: TGCAGCGTGGACTGGTTTGACAGGGCTGACTATGGCTACACCTTC. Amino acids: CSVDWFDRADYGYTF. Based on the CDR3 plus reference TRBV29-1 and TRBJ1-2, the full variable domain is SAVISQKPSRDICQRGTSLTIQCQVDSQVTMMFWYRQQPGQSLTLIATANQGSEATYESGFVIDKFPISRPNLTFSTLTVSNMSPEDSSIYLCSVDWFDRADYGYTFGSGTRLTVV.

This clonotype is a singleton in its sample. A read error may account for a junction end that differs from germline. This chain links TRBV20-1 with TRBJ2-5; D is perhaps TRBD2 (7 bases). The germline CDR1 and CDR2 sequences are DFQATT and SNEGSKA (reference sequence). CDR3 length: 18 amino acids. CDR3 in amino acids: CSAIQSGGGRWYQKTQYF. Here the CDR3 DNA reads TGCAGTGCTATTCAATCGGGCGGGGGCCGTTGGTACCAAAAGACCCAGTACTTC.

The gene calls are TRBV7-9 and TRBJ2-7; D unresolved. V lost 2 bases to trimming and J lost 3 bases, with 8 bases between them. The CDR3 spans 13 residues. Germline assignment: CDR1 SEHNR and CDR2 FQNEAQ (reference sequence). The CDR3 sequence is CASSLSVDYEQYF. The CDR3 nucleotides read TGTGCCAGCAGCTTAAGTGTTGACTACGAGCAGTACTTC.

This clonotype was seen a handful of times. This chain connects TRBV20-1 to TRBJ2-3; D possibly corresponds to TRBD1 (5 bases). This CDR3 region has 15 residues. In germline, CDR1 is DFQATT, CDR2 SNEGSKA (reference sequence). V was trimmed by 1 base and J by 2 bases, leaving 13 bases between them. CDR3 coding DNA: TGCAGTGCTAGAGGCCCAGGGTGGCCCACAGATACGCAGTATTTT. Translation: CSARGPGWPTDTQYF.

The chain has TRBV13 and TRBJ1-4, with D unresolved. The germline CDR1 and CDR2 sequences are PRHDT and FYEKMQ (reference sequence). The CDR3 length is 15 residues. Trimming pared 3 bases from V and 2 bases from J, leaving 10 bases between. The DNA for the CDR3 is TGTGCCAGCAGCTTCCAATGGGCGACTAATGAAAAACTGTTTTTT. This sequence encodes CASSFQWATNEKLFF.